This is a list of T cell receptor beta chains from one sample in a study of cytotoxic CD8 clonotypes in ibrutinib-treated CLL. Only in-frame clones appear in the TCRdb table, and some are missing; sequencing was by immunoSEQ multiplex PCR. This sample has 330,000 or so clones; roughly two thirds occur once, and the top ten carry 6.3%. The material sequenced was PBMCs, taken after 36 months of ibrutinib treatment. The receptors derive from a human donor with chronic lymphocytic leukemia. CDR3s include the opening cysteine and the closing phenylalanine or tryptophan. Each record gives: CDR3 length, D gene, V gene, J gene, clone size, CDR3 DNA, CDR3 protein. A D gene is named only where the DNA matches it firmly. The listing skips clone size in some rows; elsewhere it reads once, few, many or a size class.

>14|NA|TRBV7-9|TRBJ1-2|few
TGTGCCAGCAGCTTGGGGCAGGGCAGCTATGGCTACACCTTC
CASSLGQGSYGYTF
>14|NA|TRBV6-5|TRBJ1-6|NA
TGTGCCAGCAGTTACTCTTTACGCGGGTCACCCCTCCACTTT
CASSYSLRGSPLHF
>16|NA|TRBV7-2|TRBJ2-1|NA
TGTGCCAGCAGCTTAGCTGGCGATAGCTCCTACAATGAGCAGTTCTTC
CASSLAGDSSYNEQFF
>17|TRBD1|TRBV5-1|TRBJ2-3|NA
TGCGCCAGCAGCTTGTTCTGGGGACAGGGATTCACAGATACGCAGTATTTT
CASSLFWGQGFTDTQYF
>13|NA|TRBV9|TRBJ2-3|NA
TGTGCCAGCAGCGTAGCCCCCTTCCAAACGCAGTATTTT
CASSVAPFQTQYF
>15|TRBD2|TRBV5-6|TRBJ2-2|NA
TGTGCCAGCAGCTGGACTAGGAGGAACACCGGGGAGCTGTTTTTT
CASSWTRRNTGELFF
>13|TRBD1|TRBV5-1|TRBJ2-7|few
TGCGCCAGCAGCTTTGGGACAGTCTACGAGCAGTACTTC
CASSFGTVYEQYF
>14|NA|TRBV2|TRBJ2-3|few
TGTGCCAGCAGTGAACGGCAGGCGACTAATACGCAGTATTTT
CASSERQATNTQYF
>14|NA|TRBV5-1|TRBJ2-2|NA
TGCGCCAGCAGCTTGGTACAGGGCACCGGGGAGCTGTTTTTT
CASSLVQGTGELFF
>15|NA|TRBV19|TRBJ1-5|NA
TGTGCCACCCGGGATATTCCCTCTGGCAATCAGCCCCAGCATTTT
CATRDIPSGNQPQHF
>14|TRBD1|TRBV5-1|TRBJ1-1|NA
TGCGCCACCCGGACAGGCCACCTGAACACTGAAGCTTTCTTT
CATRTGHLNTEAFF
>14|NA|TRBV6-5|TRBJ2-7|NA
TGTGCCAGCAGAGGGGACGGCCACTTGTACGAGCAGTACTTC
CASRGDGHLYEQYF
>11|NA|TRBV20-1|TRBJ2-1|NA
TGCAGTGCAAGGGACTACAATGAGCAGTTCTTC
CSARDYNEQFF
>13|NA|TRBV9|TRBJ2-7|NA
TGTGCCAGCAGCGTACGACTAGAGCCCGAGCAGTACTTC
CASSVRLEPEQYF
>13|NA|TRBV6-5|TRBJ1-2|few
TGTGCCAGCAGCCCCCCGGGACTTTGGGGCTACACCTTC
CASSPPGLWGYTF
>15|TRBD1|TRBV9|TRBJ2-5|NA
TGTGCCAGCAGCGGGTGGACAGGGGTTCGAGAGACCCAGTACTTC
CASSGWTGVRETQYF
>14|NA|TRBV6-6|TRBJ2-1|NA
TGTGCCAGCACCTTTAAGCCACCAAACAATGAGCAGTTCTTC
CASTFKPPNNEQFF
>15|TRBD1|TRBV7-2|TRBJ1-5|NA
TGTGCCAGCACCAGGACAGGGGGCGTCAATCAGCCCCAGCATTTT
CASTRTGGVNQPQHF
>14|TRBD1|TRBV9|TRBJ2-7|NA
TGTGCCAGCAGCGTAGCAGGGGGCTCCAACGAGCAGTACTTC
CASSVAGGSNEQYF
>13|TRBD2|TRBV6-5|TRBJ2-7|few
TGTGCCACCTCCCGGGAGGGCTCCTACGAGCAGTACTTC
CATSREGSYEQYF
>16|NA|TRBV11-3|TRBJ2-6|NA
TGTGCCAGCAGCCATCGGGAAGGGGCTGGGGCCAACGTCCTGACTTTC
CASSHREGAGANVLTF
>11|NA|TRBV18|TRBJ2-7|NA
TGTGCCAGCTCAGGGACCTACGAGCAGTACTTC
CASSGTYEQYF
>14|NA|TRBV27|TRBJ2-4|NA
TGTGCCAGCAGTTTCGCCTCTAGAGTCGACATTCAGTACTTC
CASSFASRVDIQYF
>11|NA|TRBV20-1|TRBJ2-7|NA
TGCAGTGCTAAGGGCCAATACGAGCAGTACTTC
CSAKGQYEQYF
>15|NA|TRBV29-1|TRBJ1-1|once
TGCAGCGTGGGTAGTTTGGCGGTACCGAACACTGAAGCTTTCTTT
CSVGSLAVPNTEAFF
>16|NA|TRBV5-1|TRBJ2-2|NA
TGCGCCAGCAGCTTGGATTCCAGGGCGGGAACCGGGGAGCTGTTTTTT
CASSLDSRAGTGELFF
>15|TRBD2|TRBV5-1|TRBJ2-2|NA
TGCGCCAGCAGCTTTAGCGGGAGGAGCACCGGGGAGCTGTTTTTT
CASSFSGRSTGELFF
>15|NA|TRBV5-1|TRBJ1-6|NA
TGCGCCAGCAGCGCGTTCGGGGGGGATAATTCACCCCTCCACTTT
CASSAFGGDNSPLHF
>15|NA|TRBV5-4|TRBJ2-1|NA
TGTGCCAGCAGCTTGGTGCTGGACCCATACAATGAGCAGTTCTTC
CASSLVLDPYNEQFF
>15|NA|TRBV6-5|TRBJ2-5|NA
TGTGCCAGCAGTTACACGGACCTCTCCGGGGAGACCCAGTACTTC
CASSYTDLSGETQYF
>12|NA|TRBV14|TRBJ1-2|NA
TGTGCCAGCAGCCCAGAGGGGTATGGCTACACCTTC
CASSPEGYGYTF
>18|TRBD2|TRBV28|TRBJ2-3|NA
TGTGCCAGCAGTTTGTGGCGGGAGGTCTTACGGCTCACAGATACGCAGTATTTT
CASSLWREVLRLTDTQYF
>13|TRBD2|TRBV10-3|TRBJ2-3|NA
TGTGCCATAAGCGGGAGAATGACAGATACGCAGTATTTT
CAISGRMTDTQYF
>13|NA|TRBV11-3|TRBJ2-2|NA
TGTGCCAGCAGCCCACCGTTCACCGGGGAGCTGTTTTTT
CASSPPFTGELFF
>14|TRBD1|TRBV5-4|TRBJ1-1|NA
TGTGCCAGCAGCTTCGACAGGGGCGGAACTGAAGCTTTCTTT
CASSFDRGGTEAFF
>15|NA|TRBV11-3|TRBJ2-5|NA
TGTGCCAGCAGCTTAGATCACGTGGGTTTGGAGACCCAGTACTTC
CASSLDHVGLETQYF
>15|NA|TRBV5-1|TRBJ2-3|NA
TGCGCCAGCAGCTTGACGGGGGGCAGCACAGATACGCAGTATTTT
CASSLTGGSTDTQYF
>13|TRBD2|TRBV6-5|TRBJ2-1|NA
TGTGCCAGCAGATACGGGACTAGCGGGAATCTAGTCTTC
CASRYGTSGNLVF
>16|TRBD2|TRBV9|TRBJ2-1|NA
TGTGCCAGCAGCGTGGGACTAGCGGGAGTATTCTATGAGCAGTTCTTC
CASSVGLAGVFYEQFF
>14|TRBD2|TRBV9|TRBJ2-1|few
TGTGCCAGCAGCGGGACTAGCAGCTACAATGAGCAGTTCTTC
CASSGTSSYNEQFF
>14|NA|TRBV29-1|TRBJ2-3|once
TGCAGCGTGGGGGGCACAGTAATCACAGATACGCAGTATTTT
CSVGGTVITDTQYF
>16|TRBD1|TRBV5-1|TRBJ2-7|NA
TGCGCCAGCAGCTTGTCTGGGACAGGGAGTTCCTACGAGCAGTACTTC
CASSLSGTGSSYEQYF
>13|NA|TRBV19|TRBJ2-7|NA
TGTGCCAGTAGTACAAGGGGATACTACGAGCAGTACTTC
CASSTRGYYEQYF
>11|TRBD1|TRBV27|TRBJ1-1|NA
TGTGCCACCGGTACAGGGGGTGAAGCTTTCTTT
CATGTGGEAFF
>12|NA|TRBV27|TRBJ1-2|NA
TGTGCCAGCAGATACCGGGAAGGGGGCTACACCTTC
CASRYREGGYTF
>11|NA|TRBV7-9|TRBJ2-1|few
TGTGCCAGCAGCCGGATGGGGGAGCAGTTCTTC
CASSRMGEQFF
>15|TRBD1|TRBV6-1|TRBJ1-2|few
TGTGCCAGCAGTGTCTTGGACAGGGGGAACTATGGCTACACCTTC
CASSVLDRGNYGYTF